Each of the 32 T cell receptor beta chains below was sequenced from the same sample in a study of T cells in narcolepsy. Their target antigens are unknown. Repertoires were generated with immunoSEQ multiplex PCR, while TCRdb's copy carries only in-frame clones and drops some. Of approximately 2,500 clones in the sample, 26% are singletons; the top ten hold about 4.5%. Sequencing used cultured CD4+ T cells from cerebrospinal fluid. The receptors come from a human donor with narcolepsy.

The DNA for the CDR3 is TGTGCCAGCAGTTCAACAGGGCTTGGGGGGACCATATATTTT. This codes for CASSSTGLGGTIYF. This chain connects TRBV28 to TRBJ1-3, with a tentative D call TRBD1 (6 bases). The CDR3 covers 14 residues. The germline V and J ends were trimmed by 4 bases and 10 bases, with 17 bases remaining between them. CDR1 is MDHEN and CDR2 is SYDVKM in the germline V gene.

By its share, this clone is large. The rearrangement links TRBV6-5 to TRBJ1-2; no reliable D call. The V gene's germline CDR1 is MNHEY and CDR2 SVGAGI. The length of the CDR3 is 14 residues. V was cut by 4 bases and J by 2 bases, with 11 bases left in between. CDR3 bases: TGTGCCAGCAGTTTTCGGACGGGGAACTATGGCTACACCTTC. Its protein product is CASSFRTGNYGYTF.

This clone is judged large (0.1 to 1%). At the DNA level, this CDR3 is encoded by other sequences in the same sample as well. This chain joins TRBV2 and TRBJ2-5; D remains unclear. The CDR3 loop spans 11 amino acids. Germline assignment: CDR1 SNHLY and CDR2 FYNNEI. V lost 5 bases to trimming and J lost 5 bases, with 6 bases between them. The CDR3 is CASSTVETQYF. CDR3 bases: TGTGCCAGCAGTACCGTGGAGACCCAGTACTTC.

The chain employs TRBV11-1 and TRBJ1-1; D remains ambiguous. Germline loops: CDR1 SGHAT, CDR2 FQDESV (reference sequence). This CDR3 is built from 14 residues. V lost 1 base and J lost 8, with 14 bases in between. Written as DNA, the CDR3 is TGTGCCAGCAGCTTAGATTTTGGGCAGCTGGAAGCTTTCTTT. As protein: CASSLDFGQLEAFF.

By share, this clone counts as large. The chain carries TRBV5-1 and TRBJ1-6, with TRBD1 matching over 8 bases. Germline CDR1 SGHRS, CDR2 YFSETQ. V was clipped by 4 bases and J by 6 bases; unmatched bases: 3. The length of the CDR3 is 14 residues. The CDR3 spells CASSRTGSNSPLHF. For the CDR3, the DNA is TGCGCCAGCAGCCGGACAGGGAGTAATTCACCCCTCCACTTT.

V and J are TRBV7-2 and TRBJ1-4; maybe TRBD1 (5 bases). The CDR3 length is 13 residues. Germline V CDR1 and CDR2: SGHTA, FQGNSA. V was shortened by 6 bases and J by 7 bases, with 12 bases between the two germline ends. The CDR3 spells CASSEVTGEKLFF. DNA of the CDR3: TGTGCCAGCAGTGAGGTCACAGGTGAAAAACTGTTTTTT.

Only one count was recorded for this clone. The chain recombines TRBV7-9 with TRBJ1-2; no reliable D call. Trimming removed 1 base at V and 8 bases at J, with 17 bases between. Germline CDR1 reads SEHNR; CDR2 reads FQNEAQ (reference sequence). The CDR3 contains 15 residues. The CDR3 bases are TGTGCCAGCAGCTTAGTAGGGTCACCCTTGGAGGGCTACACCTTC. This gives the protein CASSLVGSPLEGYTF.

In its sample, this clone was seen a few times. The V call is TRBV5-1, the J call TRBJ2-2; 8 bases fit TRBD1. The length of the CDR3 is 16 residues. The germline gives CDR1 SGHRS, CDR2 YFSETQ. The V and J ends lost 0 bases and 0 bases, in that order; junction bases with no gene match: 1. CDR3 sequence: CASSLETGANTGELFF. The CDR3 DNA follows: TGCGCCAGCAGCTTGGAGACAGGGGCGAACACCGGGGAGCTGTTTTTT.

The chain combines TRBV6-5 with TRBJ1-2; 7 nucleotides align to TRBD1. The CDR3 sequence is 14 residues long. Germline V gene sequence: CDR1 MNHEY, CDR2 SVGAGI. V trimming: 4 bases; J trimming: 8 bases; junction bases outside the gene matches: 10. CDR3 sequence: CASSFQGGSNGYTF. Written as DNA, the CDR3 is TGTGCCAGCAGTTTCCAGGGGGGTTCGAACGGCTACACCTTC.

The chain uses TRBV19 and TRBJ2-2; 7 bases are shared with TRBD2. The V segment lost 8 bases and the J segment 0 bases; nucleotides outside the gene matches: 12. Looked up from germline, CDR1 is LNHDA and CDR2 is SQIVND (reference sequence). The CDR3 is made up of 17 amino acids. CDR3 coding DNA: TGTGCCAGTCTATTGGGGGGAGGGAATCCGAACACCGGGGAGCTGTTTTTT. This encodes CASLLGGGNPNTGELFF. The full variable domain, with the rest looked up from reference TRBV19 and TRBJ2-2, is DGGITQSPKYLFRKEGQNVTLSCEQNLNHDAMYWYRQDPGQGLRLIYYSQIVNDFQKGDIAEGYSVSREKKESFPLTVTSAQKNPTAFYLCASLLGGGNPNTGELFFGEGSRLTVL.

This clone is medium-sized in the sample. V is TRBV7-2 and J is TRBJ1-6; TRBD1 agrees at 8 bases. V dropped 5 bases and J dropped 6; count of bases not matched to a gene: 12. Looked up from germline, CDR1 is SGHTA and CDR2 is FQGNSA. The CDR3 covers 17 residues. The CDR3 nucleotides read TGTGCCAGCAGCCAAGCCTCACTACAGGGGGGTAATTCACCCCTCCACTTT. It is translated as CASSQASLQGGNSPLHF.

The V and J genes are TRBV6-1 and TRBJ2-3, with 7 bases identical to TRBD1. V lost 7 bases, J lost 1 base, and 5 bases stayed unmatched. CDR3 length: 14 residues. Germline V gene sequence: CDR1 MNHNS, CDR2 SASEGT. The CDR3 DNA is TGTGCCAGCAACCGGGACAGCGGCACAGATACGCAGTATTTT. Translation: CASNRDSGTDTQYF.

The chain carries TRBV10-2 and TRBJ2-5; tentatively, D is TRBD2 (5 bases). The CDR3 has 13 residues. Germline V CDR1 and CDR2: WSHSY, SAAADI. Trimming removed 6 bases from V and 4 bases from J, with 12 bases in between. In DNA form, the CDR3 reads TGCGCCAGCAGGGGCCGGGGAGTAGAGACCCAGTACTTC. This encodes CASRGRGVETQYF.

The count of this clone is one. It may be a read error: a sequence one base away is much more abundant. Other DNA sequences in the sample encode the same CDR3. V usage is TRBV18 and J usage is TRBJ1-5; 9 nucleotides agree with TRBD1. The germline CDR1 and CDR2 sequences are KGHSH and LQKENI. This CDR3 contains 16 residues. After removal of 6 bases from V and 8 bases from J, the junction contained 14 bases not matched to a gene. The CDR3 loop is CASSPGGQGRGEPQHF. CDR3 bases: TGTGCCAGCTCGCCGGGGGGACAGGGTAGGGGTGAGCCCCAGCATTTT.

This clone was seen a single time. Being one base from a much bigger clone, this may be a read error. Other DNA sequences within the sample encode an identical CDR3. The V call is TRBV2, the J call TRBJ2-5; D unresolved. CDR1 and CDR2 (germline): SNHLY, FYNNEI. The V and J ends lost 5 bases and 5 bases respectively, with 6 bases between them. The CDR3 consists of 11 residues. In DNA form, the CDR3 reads TGTGCCAGCAGTACCGTTGAGACCCAGTACTTC. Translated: CASSTVETQYF.

Here the CDR3 reads CASRAAYGYTF. The CDR3 DNA reads as TGTGCCAGCAGGGCAGCCTATGGCTACACCTTC. This chain uses TRBV6-4 with TRBJ1-2; unclear D gene. The ends were cut back, 6 bases at V and 4 bases at J, with 6 bases in the middle. Germline V gene sequence: CDR1 MRHNA, CDR2 SNTAGT. The CDR3 covers 11 residues.

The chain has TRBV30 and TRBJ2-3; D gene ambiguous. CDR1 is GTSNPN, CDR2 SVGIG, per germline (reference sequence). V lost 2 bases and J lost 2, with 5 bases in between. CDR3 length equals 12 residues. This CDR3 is CAWSIITDTQYF. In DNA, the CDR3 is TGTGCCTGGAGTATAATCACAGATACGCAGTATTTT. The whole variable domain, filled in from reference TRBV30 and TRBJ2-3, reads SQTIHQWPATLVQPVGSPLSLECTVEGTSNPNLYWYRQAAGRGLQLLFYSVGIGQISSEVPQNLSASRPQDRQFILSSKKLLLSDSGFYLCAWSIITDTQYFGPGTRLTVL.

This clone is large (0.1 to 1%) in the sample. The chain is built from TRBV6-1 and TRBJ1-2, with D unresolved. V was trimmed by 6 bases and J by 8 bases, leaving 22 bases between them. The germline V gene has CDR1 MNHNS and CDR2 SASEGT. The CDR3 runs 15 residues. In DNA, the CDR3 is TGTGCCAGCAGAGCTTTCGGGGAAGGTTTTGGAGGCTACACCTTC. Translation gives CASRAFGEGFGGYTF.

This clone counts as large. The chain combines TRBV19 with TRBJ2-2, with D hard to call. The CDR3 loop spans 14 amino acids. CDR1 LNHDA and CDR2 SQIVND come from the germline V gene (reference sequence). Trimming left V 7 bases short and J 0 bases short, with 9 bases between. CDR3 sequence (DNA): TGTGCCAGTAAGGGTGGTACGAACACCGGGGAGCTGTTTTTT. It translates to CASKGGTNTGELFF.

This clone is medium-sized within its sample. The CDR3 region is CAWSIGNYGYTF. CDR3 DNA sequence: TGTGCCTGGAGTATTGGGAACTATGGCTACACCTTC. This sequence joins TRBV30 and TRBJ1-2; D is undetermined. Trimming left V 2 bases short and J 2 bases short, with 6 bases between. Germline CDR1 and CDR2: GTSNPN and SVGIG (reference sequence). This CDR3 is 12 amino acids long.

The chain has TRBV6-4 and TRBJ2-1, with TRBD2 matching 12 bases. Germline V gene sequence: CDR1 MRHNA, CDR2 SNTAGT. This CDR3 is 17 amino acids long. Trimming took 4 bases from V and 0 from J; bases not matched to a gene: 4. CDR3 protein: CASSGLAGASSYNEQFF. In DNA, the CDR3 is TGTGCCAGCAGTGGACTAGCGGGGGCTAGCTCCTACAATGAGCAGTTCTTC.

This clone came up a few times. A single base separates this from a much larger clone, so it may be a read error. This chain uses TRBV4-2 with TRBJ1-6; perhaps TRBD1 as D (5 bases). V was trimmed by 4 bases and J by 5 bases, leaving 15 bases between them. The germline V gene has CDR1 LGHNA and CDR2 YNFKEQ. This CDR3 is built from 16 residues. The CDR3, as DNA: TGTGCCAGCAGCCTTGGGGGTGGACTAAATAATTCACCCCTCCACTTT. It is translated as CASSLGGGLNNSPLHF.

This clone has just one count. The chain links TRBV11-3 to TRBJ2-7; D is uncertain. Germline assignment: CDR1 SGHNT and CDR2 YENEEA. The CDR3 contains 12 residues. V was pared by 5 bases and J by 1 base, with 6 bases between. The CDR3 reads CASSLTSYEQYF. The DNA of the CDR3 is TGTGCCAGCAGCCTAACTTCCTACGAGCAGTACTTC. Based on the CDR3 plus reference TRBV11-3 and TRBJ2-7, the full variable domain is EAGVVQSPRYKIIEKKQPVAFWCNPISGHNTLYWYLQNLGQGPELLIRYENEEAVDDSQLPKDRFSAERLKGVDSTLKIQPAELGDSAVYLCASSLTSYEQYFGPGTRLTVT.

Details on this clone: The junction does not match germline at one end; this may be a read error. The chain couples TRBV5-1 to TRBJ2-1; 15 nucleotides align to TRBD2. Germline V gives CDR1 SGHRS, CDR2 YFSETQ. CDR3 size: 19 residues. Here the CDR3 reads CARSPRGTSGGLSYNEQFF. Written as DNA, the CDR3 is TGCGCCCGCAGCCCGAGGGGGACTAGCGGGGGGCTCTCCTACAATGAGCAGTTCTTC.

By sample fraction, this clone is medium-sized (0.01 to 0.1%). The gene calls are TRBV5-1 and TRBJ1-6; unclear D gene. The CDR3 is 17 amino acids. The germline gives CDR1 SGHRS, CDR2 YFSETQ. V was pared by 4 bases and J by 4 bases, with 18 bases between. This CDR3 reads CASSGTSGAVYNSPLHF. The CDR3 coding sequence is TGCGCCAGCAGCGGTACATCAGGCGCCGTGTATAATTCACCCCTCCACTTT.

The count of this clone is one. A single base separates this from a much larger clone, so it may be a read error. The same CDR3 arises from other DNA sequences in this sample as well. CDR3 residues: CSVRLGAKNIQYF. In DNA, the CDR3 is TGTAGCGTGAGACTAGGAGCCAAAAACATTCAGTACTTC. The chain joins TRBV29-1 to TRBJ2-4, with TRBD2 as a possible D gene (6 bases). This CDR3 spans 13 amino acids. Per the germline V gene, CDR1 is SQVTM and CDR2 is ANQGSEA.

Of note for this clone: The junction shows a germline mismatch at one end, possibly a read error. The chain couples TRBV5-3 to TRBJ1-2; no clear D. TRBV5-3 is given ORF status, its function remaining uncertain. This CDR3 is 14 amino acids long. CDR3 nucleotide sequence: TGTGCCAGCAGCTTGCTTCCCGGAAGCTATGGCTACACCTTC. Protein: CASSLLPGSYGYTF.

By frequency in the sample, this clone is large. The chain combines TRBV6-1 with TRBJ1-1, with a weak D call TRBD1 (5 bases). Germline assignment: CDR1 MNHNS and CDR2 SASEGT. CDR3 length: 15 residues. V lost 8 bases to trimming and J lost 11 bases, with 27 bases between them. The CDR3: CASRGRRQGDLGAFF. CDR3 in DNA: TGTGCCAGCCGGGGGAGGCGGCAGGGAGACTTGGGGGCTTTCTTT.

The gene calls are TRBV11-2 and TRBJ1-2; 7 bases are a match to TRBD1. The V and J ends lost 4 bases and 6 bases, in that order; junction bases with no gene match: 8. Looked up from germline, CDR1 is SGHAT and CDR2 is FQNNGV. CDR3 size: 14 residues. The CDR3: CASSYVTGSNGYTF. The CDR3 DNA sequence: TGTGCCAGCAGCTACGTGACAGGGTCCAATGGCTACACCTTC. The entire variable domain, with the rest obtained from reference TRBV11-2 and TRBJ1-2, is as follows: EAGVAQSPRYKIIEKRQSVAFWCNPISGHATLYWYQQILGQGPKLLIQFQNNGVVDDSQLPKDRFSAERLKGVDSTLKIQPAKLEDSAVYLCASSYVTGSNGYTFGSGTRLTVV.

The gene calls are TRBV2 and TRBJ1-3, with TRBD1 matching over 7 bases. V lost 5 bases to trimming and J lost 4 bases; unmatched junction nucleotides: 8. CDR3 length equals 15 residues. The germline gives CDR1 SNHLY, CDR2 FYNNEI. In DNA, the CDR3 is TGTGCCAGCAGTTTTGAGGGGGCAGCGGGAAACACCATATATTTT. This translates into CASSFEGAAGNTIYF.

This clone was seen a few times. The CDR3 here is CASSLAVGQGTEAFF. DNA of the CDR3: TGTGCCAGCAGCTTAGCGGTCGGACAGGGGACTGAAGCTTTCTTT. The chain uses TRBV7-9 and TRBJ1-1; 9 bases are shared with TRBD1. CDR3 length: 15 amino acids. J lost 5 bases, V lost 0 bases, and 4 bases had no gene match. Per germline, CDR1 SEHNR and CDR2 FQNEAQ (reference sequence).

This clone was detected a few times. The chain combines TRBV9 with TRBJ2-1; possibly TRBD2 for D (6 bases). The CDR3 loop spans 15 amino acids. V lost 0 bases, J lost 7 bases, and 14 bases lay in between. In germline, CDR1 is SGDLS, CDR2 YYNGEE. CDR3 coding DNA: TGTGCCAGCAGCGTAGACGCGGGGTGGAGAAATGAGCAGTTCTTC. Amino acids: CASSVDAGWRNEQFF.